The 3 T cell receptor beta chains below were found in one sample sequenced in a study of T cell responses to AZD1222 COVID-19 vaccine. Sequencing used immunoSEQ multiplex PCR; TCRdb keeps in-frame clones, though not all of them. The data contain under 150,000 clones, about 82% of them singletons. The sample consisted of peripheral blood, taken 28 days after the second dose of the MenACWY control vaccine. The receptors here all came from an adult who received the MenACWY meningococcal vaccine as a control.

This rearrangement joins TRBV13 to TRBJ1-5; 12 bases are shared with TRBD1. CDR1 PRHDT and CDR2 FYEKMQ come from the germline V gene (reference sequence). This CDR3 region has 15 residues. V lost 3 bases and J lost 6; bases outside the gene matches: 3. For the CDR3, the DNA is TGTGCCAGCAGCTTGGGACAGGGGGCAGGTCAGCCCCAGCATTTT. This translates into CASSLGQGAGQPQHF.

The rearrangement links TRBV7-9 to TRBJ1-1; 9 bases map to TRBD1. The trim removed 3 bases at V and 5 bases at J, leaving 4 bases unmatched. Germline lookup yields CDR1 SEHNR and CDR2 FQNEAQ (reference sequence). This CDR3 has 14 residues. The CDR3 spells CASSFTGGRTEAFF. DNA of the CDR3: TGTGCCAGCAGCTTCACAGGGGGCCGAACTGAAGCTTTCTTT.

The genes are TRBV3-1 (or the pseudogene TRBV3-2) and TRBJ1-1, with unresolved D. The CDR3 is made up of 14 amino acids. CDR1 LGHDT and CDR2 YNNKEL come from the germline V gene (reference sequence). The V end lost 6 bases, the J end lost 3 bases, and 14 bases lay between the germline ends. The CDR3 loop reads CASSSLGVDTEAFF. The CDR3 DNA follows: TGTGCCAGCAGTTCCCTCGGGGTAGACACTGAAGCTTTCTTT.